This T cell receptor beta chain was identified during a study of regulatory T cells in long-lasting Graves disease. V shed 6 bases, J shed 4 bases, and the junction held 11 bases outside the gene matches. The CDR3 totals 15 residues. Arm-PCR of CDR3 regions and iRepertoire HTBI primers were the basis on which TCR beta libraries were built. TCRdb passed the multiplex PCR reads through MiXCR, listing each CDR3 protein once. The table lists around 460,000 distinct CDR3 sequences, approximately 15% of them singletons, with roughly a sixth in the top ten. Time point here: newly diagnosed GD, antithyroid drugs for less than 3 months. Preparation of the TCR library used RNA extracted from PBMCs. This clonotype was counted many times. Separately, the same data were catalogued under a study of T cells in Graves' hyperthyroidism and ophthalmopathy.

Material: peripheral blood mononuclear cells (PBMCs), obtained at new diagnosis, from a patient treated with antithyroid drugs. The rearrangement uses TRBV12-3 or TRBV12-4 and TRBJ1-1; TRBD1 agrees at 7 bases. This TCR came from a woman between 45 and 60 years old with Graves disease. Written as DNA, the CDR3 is TGTGCCAGCAGCTCCCTACAGGGGTTGAGCACTGAAGCTTTCTTT. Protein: CASSSLQGLSTEAFF.